The subject of this entry is one T cell receptor (beta chain). What it binds is unknown. The data derive from a study of cytomegalovirus exposure and HLA in healthy donors. Study-level points and caveats: A later analysis showed HLA-associated TCR beta chains outstripping equally common others in clonal expansion. Sequencing had likely introduced a cluster of highly shared sequence variants as an artifact. HLA restriction was apparent for most CMV-associated TCR beta chains in a later analysis.

Amplification used 60 Vbeta primers and 13 Jbeta primers. Libraries were prepared by immunoSEQ multiplex PCR; TCRdb keeps only in-frame clonotypes and omits some of them. The data show 110,000 or so clones, 60% to 80% seen once. The donors gave bone marrow, and they were healthy. CDR1 GTSNPN and CDR2 SVGIG come from the germline V gene (reference sequence). Trimming took 0 bases from V and 4 from J, leaving 7 bases between them. The CDR3 sequence is 14 residues long. The sequenced material came from PBMCs. This TCR derives from a man aged 18 to 30 in good health and CMV-seropositive. V is TRBV30 and J is TRBJ2-6; D is uncertain. CDR3 in DNA: TGTGCCTGGAGTGTAATCTCGGGGGCCAACGTCCTGACTTTC. Amino acid sequence: CAWSVISGANVLTF.